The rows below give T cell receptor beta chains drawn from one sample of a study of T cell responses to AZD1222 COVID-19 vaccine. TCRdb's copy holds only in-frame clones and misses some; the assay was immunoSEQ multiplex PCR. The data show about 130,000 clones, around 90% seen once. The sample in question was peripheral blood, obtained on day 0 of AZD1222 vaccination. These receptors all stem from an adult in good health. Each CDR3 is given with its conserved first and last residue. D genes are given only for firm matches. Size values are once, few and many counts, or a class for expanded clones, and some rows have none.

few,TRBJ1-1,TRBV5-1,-,TGCGCCAGCAGCTTGGCGGCAGTGGGAGGCGGGAACACTGAAGCTTTCTTT,CASSLAAVGGGNTEAFF
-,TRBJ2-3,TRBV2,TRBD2,TGTGCCAGCGGGACTAGCGGGAGGACAGATACGCAGTATTTT,CASGTSGRTDTQYF
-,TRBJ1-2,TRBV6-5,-,TGTGCCAGCACCCTAAGGGAGAACTATGGCTACACCTTC,CASTLRENYGYTF
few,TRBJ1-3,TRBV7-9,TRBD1,TGTGCCAGCAGCACCAGCCGACAGGGCAAACTGCACTCTGGAAACACCATATATTTT,CASSTSRQGKLHSGNTIYF
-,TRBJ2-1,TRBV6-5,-,TGTGCCAGCAGTCCCTTTTGGAGCTCCTACAATGAGCAGTTCTTC,CASSPFWSSYNEQFF
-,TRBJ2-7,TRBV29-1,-,TGCAGCGTAGCCCAGGGGGAGGGCCCCTACGAGCAGTACTTC,CSVAQGEGPYEQYF
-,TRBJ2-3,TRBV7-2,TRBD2,TGTGCCAGCAGCTCGGGACTAGCGGGGGCAGATACGCAGTATTTT,CASSSGLAGADTQYF
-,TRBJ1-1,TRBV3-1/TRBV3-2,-,TGTGCCAGCAGCCAAGAACTACGGTTGAACACTGAAGCTTTCTTT,CASSQELRLNTEAFF
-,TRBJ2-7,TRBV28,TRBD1,TGTGCCAGCAGTCCCGGGACAGGGGACTACTACGAGCAGTACTTC,CASSPGTGDYYEQYF
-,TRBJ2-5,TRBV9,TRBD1,TGTGCCAGCAGCCAGGGGGACAGGGATGAGACCCAGTACTTC,CASSQGDRDETQYF
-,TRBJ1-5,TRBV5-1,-,TGCGCCAGCAGCTTGGAACCCAATCAGCCCCAGCATTTT,CASSLEPNQPQHF
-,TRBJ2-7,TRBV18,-,TGTGCCAGCTCCCCCTCGGGGGCGGGAGTTCTGGGCGAGCAGTACTTC,CASSPSGAGVLGEQYF
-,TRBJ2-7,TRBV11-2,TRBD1,TGTGCCAGCAGCTTAGAGGGACAGATGAGCGAGCAGTACTTC,CASSLEGQMSEQYF
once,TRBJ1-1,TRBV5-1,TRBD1,TGCGCCAGCAGCCTGACAGGGTTCTCAGGAGCCACTGAAGCTTTCTTT,CASSLTGFSGATEAFF
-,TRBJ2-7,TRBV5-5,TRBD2,TGTGCTAGCAGCCCTCCGGGACTAGCGGTGTACGAGCAGTACTTC,CASSPPGLAVYEQYF
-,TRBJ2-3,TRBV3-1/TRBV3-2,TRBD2,TGTGCCAGCAGCCATCCTCTCGTGGGCGGGAGACCGCCAGATACGCAGTATTTT,CASSHPLVGGRPPDTQYF
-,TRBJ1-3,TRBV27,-,TGTGCCAGCAGTTTTGATCCGAGTAGGGCAGACCCCTCTGGAAACACCATATATTTT,CASSFDPSRADPSGNTIYF
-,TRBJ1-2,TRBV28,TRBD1,TGTGCCAGCAGTATACAGGGGGGAGCTAACTATGGCTACACCTTC,CASSIQGGANYGYTF
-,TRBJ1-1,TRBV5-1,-,TGCGCCACCGGAGTCGACGTGAACACTGAAGCTTTCTTT,CATGVDVNTEAFF
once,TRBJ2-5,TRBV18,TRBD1,TGTGCCAGCTCATTTGGGACAGGGGGCAAAGAGACCCAGTACTTC,CASSFGTGGKETQYF
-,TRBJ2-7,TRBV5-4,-,TGTGCCAGCAGCTTGGGTGGACTGACGTACGAGCAGTACTTC,CASSLGGLTYEQYF
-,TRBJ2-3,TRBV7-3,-,TGTGCCAGCAGCTTTCGGGGGACAGATACGCAGTATTTT,CASSFRGTDTQYF
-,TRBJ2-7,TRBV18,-,TGTGCCAGCTCGCCGGGACAAATGTACGAGCAGTACTTC,CASSPGQMYEQYF
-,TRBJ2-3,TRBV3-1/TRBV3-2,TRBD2,TGTGCCAGCAGCCAAGATACTAGCGGGGGCCTTCTTTCGGATACGCAGTATTTT,CASSQDTSGGLLSDTQYF
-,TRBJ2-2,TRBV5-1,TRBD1,TGCGCCAGCAGCGGGGGACAGGGGTCTAACACCGGGGAGCTGTTTTTT,CASSGGQGSNTGELFF
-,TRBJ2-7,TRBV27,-,TGTGCCAGCAAGAAGAACAAGCCCTACGAGCAGTACTTC,CASKKNKPYEQYF
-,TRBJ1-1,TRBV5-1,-,TGCGCCAGCAGCCCTACGGGGGCGAACACTGAAGCTTTCTTT,CASSPTGANTEAFF
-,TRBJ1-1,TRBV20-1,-,TGCAGTGCCAGGACAGCTATTGAAGCTTTCTTT,CSARTAIEAFF
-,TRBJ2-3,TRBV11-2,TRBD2,TGTGCCAGCAGCGATCTAGCGGGGGGGGATACGCAGTATTTT,CASSDLAGGDTQYF
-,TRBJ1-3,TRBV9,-,TGTGCCAGCAGCGTAGGCCCCGCAGCTGGAAACACCATATATTTT,CASSVGPAAGNTIYF
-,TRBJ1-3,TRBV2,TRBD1,TGTGCCAGCAGTCTCAGGGGGCTTGGTGGAAACACCATATATTTT,CASSLRGLGGNTIYF
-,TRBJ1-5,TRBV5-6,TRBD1,TGTGCCAGCAGCCTATTCGGGGTAAAGGACAGGGTAAAGATGCAGCCCCAGCATTTT,CASSLFGVKDRVKMQPQHF
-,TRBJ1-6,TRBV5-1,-,TGCGCCAGCAGCTTGGATGGCAGAGCAAGCTCACCCCTCCACTTT,CASSLDGRASSPLHF
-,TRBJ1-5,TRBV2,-,TGTGCCAGCAGTGCTGGTCAGCCTAATCAGCCCCAGCATTTT,CASSAGQPNQPQHF
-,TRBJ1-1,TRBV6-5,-,TGTGCCAGCAGTTATCAGGGGACCACTGAAGCTTTCTTT,CASSYQGTTEAFF
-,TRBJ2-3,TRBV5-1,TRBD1,TGCGCCAGCAGAGAAGGGGGCCCCAGCACAGATACGCAGTATTTT,CASREGGPSTDTQYF
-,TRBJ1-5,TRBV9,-,TGTGCCAGCAGCGTAGGAGGGGCAATTCAGCCCCAGCATTTT,CASSVGGAIQPQHF
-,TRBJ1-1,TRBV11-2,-,TGTGCCAGCAGCCGGGCCGCCGCCCTCACTGAAGCTTTCTTT,CASSRAAALTEAFF
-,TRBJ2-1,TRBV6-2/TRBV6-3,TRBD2,TGTGCCAGCAGTTACTTTGGGCGGAAAGGTAGCGCGGGAGGTACCTACAATGAGCAGTTCTTC,CASSYFGRKGSAGGTYNEQFF
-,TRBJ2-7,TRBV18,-,TGTGCCAGCTCACCACGCAGGGCCGGCGTCTACGAGCAGTACTTC,CASSPRRAGVYEQYF
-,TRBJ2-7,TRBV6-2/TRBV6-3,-,TGTGCCAGCAGTCGCGGTGACAGGGGAGGGAGCGGATCCTCCTACGAGCAGTACTTC,CASSRGDRGGSGSSYEQYF
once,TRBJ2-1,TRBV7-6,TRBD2,TGTGCCAGCAGCCCGTCTCCGGGACTAAATGAGCAGTTCTTC,CASSPSPGLNEQFF
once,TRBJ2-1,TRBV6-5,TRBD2,TGTGCCAGCAGTTTAAGCCTAGCGGGAGTGTCCGAGCAGTTCTTC,CASSLSLAGVSEQFF
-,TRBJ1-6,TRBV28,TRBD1,TGTGCCAGCACTCGCACAGGTGGAGGGGGCCGAAATTCACCCCTCCACTTT,CASTRTGGGGRNSPLHF
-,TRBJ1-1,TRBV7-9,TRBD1,TGTGCCGGGACAGGGATCCTGGACCCTGAAGCTTTCTTT,CAGTGILDPEAFF
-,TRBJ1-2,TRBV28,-,TGTGCCAGCAGTGAGACACAGTCCTATGGCTACACCTTC,CASSETQSYGYTF
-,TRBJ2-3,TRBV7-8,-,TGTGCCAGCAGCGACGACGCGGCGGCTAGCACAGATACGCAGTATTTT,CASSDDAAASTDTQYF
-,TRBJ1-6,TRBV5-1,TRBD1,TGCGCCAGCAGCAAAGGGACAGCAAATTCACCCCTCCACTTT,CASSKGTANSPLHF
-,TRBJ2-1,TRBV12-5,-,TGTGCTAGTGGTTTGGTAACGGGCACGGGGTACAATGAGCAGTTCTTC,CASGLVTGTGYNEQFF